Listed below are T cell receptor beta chains from one sample, sequenced in a study of blood T cell repertoires in COVID-19. Assay: immunoSEQ multiplex PCR; the TCRdb copy retains only in-frame clones and omits some. The top ten clones hold around 3.4% of a sample with 150,000 to 190,000 clones, 76% of them seen once. The specimen sequenced was peripheral blood. These receptors came from a woman aged 80 or older with acute or convalescent COVID-19. Each CDR3 is given with its conserved first and last residue. Fields, in order: D gene, clone size, J gene, V gene, CDR3 protein, CDR3 DNA. A D gene is named only where the DNA matches it firmly. Expanded clones are given a class, and other clones once, few, many or no size at all.

.	.	TRBJ1-3	TRBV5-1	CASSEPGSGNTIYF	TGCGCCAGCAGCGAACCCGGGTCTGGAAACACCATATATTTT
TRBD1	.	TRBJ1-5	TRBV6-5	CASSLTGTGDQPQHF	TGTGCCAGCAGTCTGACCGGGACAGGGGATCAGCCCCAGCATTTT
.	.	TRBJ1-5	TRBV7-8	CASSFGGFGQPQHF	TGTGCCAGCAGCTTCGGGGGTTTCGGACAGCCCCAGCATTTT
.	.	TRBJ1-1	TRBV21-1	CASRLYHGQMNTEAFF	TGTGCCAGCAGACTTTACCACGGACAGATGAACACTGAAGCTTTCTTT
.	.	TRBJ2-6	TRBV7-3	CASSFIGSGANVLTF	TGTGCCAGCAGCTTTATCGGCTCTGGGGCCAACGTCCTGACTTTC
TRBD1	.	TRBJ2-7	TRBV6-2/TRBV6-3	CASSQGQSHFGYEQYF	TGTGCCAGCAGCCAGGGACAGAGCCATTTCGGCTACGAGCAGTACTTC
TRBD2	.	TRBJ2-4	TRBV7-2	CASSLGTSGPVGIQYF	TGTGCCAGCAGCTTAGGTACTAGCGGACCTGTCGGCATTCAGTACTTC
.	.	TRBJ1-5	TRBV28	CASSGGGGANQPQHF	TGTGCCAGCAGTGGCGGGGGAGGGGCGAATCAGCCCCAGCATTTT
.	.	TRBJ2-1	TRBV7-8	CASSSWLLRDLYNEQFF	TGTGCCAGCAGCTCTTGGTTGTTGAGGGATCTCTACAATGAGCAGTTCTTC
.	.	TRBJ2-7	TRBV29-1	CSVEGPGLHQYEQYF	TGCAGCGTTGAAGGCCCAGGACTACACCAATACGAGCAGTACTTC
TRBD1	.	TRBJ1-3	TRBV3-1/TRBV3-2	CASSQYGTVSGNTIYF	TGTGCCAGCAGCCAGTACGGGACAGTCTCTGGAAACACCATATATTTT
TRBD1	.	TRBJ1-5	TRBV7-2	CASSFGTANNQPQHF	TGTGCCAGCAGCTTCGGGACAGCTAACAATCAGCCCCAGCATTTT
TRBD1	.	TRBJ1-2	TRBV7-2	CASSQTGGHGYGYTF	TGTGCCAGCAGCCAGACAGGGGGACATGGCTATGGCTACACCTTC
.	.	TRBJ1-5	TRBV7-8	CASSLIQANQPQHF	TGTGCCAGCAGCCTGATACAGGCGAATCAGCCCCAGCATTTT
.	.	TRBJ1-2	TRBV6-5	CASSALPKLGGYTF	TGTGCCAGCTCTGCCCTTCCGAAGCTCGGTGGCTACACCTTC
.	.	TRBJ1-1	TRBV30	CAWNSNYGTEAFF	TGTGCCTGGAACTCCAACTATGGCACTGAAGCTTTCTTT
.	.	TRBJ2-7	TRBV5-8	CASSFLYEQYF	TGTGCCAGCAGTTTTCTTTACGAGCAGTACTTC
.	few	TRBJ2-7	TRBV7-2	CASSPGVSYEQYF	TGTGCCAGCAGCCCAGGGGTCTCCTACGAGCAGTACTTC
.	.	TRBJ2-2	TRBV9	CASSASGTPNTGELFF	TGTGCCAGCAGCGCATCGGGAACTCCGAACACCGGGGAGCTGTTTTTT
.	.	TRBJ2-1	TRBV5-1	CASSLNWDRENEQFF	TGCGCCAGCAGCCTGAACTGGGATCGGGAAAATGAGCAGTTCTTC
.	once	TRBJ1-2	TRBV7-8	CASSLGVGGYGYTF	TGTGCCAGCAGCTTAGGGGTGGGAGGCTATGGCTACACCTTC
TRBD1	.	TRBJ2-7	TRBV27	CASTAGPGQGASRYEQYF	TGTGCCAGCACCGCCGGACCGGGACAGGGGGCGAGTAGGTACGAGCAGTACTTC
TRBD2	.	TRBJ2-3	TRBV18	CASSRTSGSTDTQYF	TGTGCCAGCTCAAGGACTAGCGGTAGCACAGATACGCAGTATTTT
TRBD2	.	TRBJ2-2	TRBV25-1	CASSDLSGIDTGELFF	TGTGCCAGCAGTGACCTCAGCGGGATCGACACCGGGGAGCTGTTTTTT
.	.	TRBJ1-4	TRBV2	CASRDPWEGRIEKLFF	TGTGCCAGCAGGGACCCCTGGGAGGGGCGGATTGAAAAACTGTTTTTT
TRBD2	.	TRBJ2-2	TRBV9	CASSVGLAGGSPGELFF	TGTGCCAGCAGCGTAGGATTAGCGGGGGGCTCTCCCGGGGAGCTGTTTTTT
.	.	TRBJ1-1	TRBV7-6	CASSPRTEAFF	TGTGCCAGCAGCCCTCGGACTGAAGCTTTCTTT
.	.	TRBJ2-6	TRBV2	CASSGQTGANVLTF	TGTGCCAGCAGTGGGCAAACGGGGGCCAACGTCCTGACTTTC
TRBD1	.	TRBJ2-4	TRBV6-6	CASSYGQGAAKNIQYF	TGTGCCAGCAGTTATGGACAGGGGGCGGCCAAAAACATTCAGTACTTC
.	.	TRBJ2-3	TRBV5-1	CASSLEGRATDTQYF	TGCGCCAGCAGCTTGGAGGGGCGCGCCACAGATACGCAGTATTTT
TRBD2	few	TRBJ2-3	TRBV4-3	CASSQASGGATDTQYF	TGCGCCAGCAGCCAAGCTAGCGGGGGGGCCACAGATACGCAGTATTTT
.	.	TRBJ2-7	TRBV28	CASSLAGPGGTEQYF	TGTGCCAGCAGTTTAGCCGGCCCGGGGGGCACCGAGCAGTACTTC
.	.	TRBJ1-6	TRBV3-1/TRBV3-2	CASSSGLRLGNSPLHF	TGTGCCAGCAGCAGCGGACTGAGATTAGGGAATTCACCCCTCCACTTT
.	.	TRBJ2-1	TRBV7-8	CAGGGRRRNEQFF	TGTGCCGGCGGAGGGCGACGGCGGAATGAGCAGTTCTTC
TRBD1	.	TRBJ2-5	TRBV5-1	CASSYSGTGIFETQYF	TGCGCCAGCAGCTATTCCGGGACAGGGATTTTTGAGACCCAGTACTTC
.	.	TRBJ1-4	TRBV6-2/TRBV6-3	CASTPGGNNEKLFF	TGTGCCAGCACCCCGGGGGGTAACAATGAAAAACTGTTTTTT
TRBD1	.	TRBJ1-2	TRBV6-5	CASKPDRNNYGYTF	TGTGCCAGCAAACCGGACAGGAATAACTATGGCTACACCTTC
.	.	TRBJ2-3	TRBV4-3	CASSQFSGGDRATDTQYF	TGCGCCAGCAGCCAATTTTCGGGGGGGGACAGGGCCACAGATACGCAGTATTTT
.	once	TRBJ1-2	TRBV6-1	CASSDAGDGYTF	TGTGCCAGCAGTGATGCAGGGGATGGCTACACCTTC
TRBD1	.	TRBJ1-4	TRBV19	CATTGSEKLFF	TGTGCCACGACAGGGAGTGAAAAACTGTTTTTT
.	.	TRBJ2-2	TRBV12-3/TRBV12-4	CASSWSYTGELFF	TGTGCCAGCAGTTGGAGCTACACCGGGGAGCTGTTTTTT